A selection of T cell receptor beta chains follows, all from one sample in a study of blood T cell repertoires in COVID-19. Here immunoSEQ multiplex PCR was the method, and the copy in TCRdb shows in-frame clones only, minus some. The data contain about 64,000 clones, approximately 90% of them singletons. Source material: PBMCs or T cells enriched from blood (not recorded which). Receptors originate from a middle-aged woman who had recovered from COVID-19. Both conserved end residues are part of each CDR3. D genes are given only for firm matches. A row's size may be missing; if present it is once, few, many or a size class.

v_gene,d_gene,abundance,j_gene,CDR3nt,CDR3aa
TRBV3-1/TRBV3-2,TRBD2,-,TRBJ2-3,TGTGCCAGCAGCCAAGCAATGCCACGGGGGGGGACAGATACGCAGTATTTT,CASSQAMPRGGTDTQYF
TRBV2,-,-,TRBJ1-1,TGTGCCAGCAGTGGCAGGGTTGGGACTGAAGCTTTCTTT,CASSGRVGTEAFF
TRBV6-1,TRBD2,-,TRBJ2-7,TGTGCCAGCAGTGAGTCAAAGGTGGGCCAGCGGGGGCTCTACGAGCAGTACTTC,CASSESKVGQRGLYEQYF
TRBV7-9,-,-,TRBJ1-2,TGTGCCAGCAGCTTAGAAGGGGCGGCTAACTATGGCTACACCTTC,CASSLEGAANYGYTF
TRBV6-2/TRBV6-3,TRBD1,few,TRBJ1-5,TGTGCCAGCAGTTACCAGACAGGGTTTGATCAGCCCCAGCATTTT,CASSYQTGFDQPQHF
TRBV5-4,-,once,TRBJ2-5,TGTGCCAGCAGCTTGACTAGCTGGGAGACCCAGTACTTC,CASSLTSWETQYF
TRBV7-2,-,once,TRBJ2-5,TGTGCCAGCAGTTACAACAGGGCAGAGACCCAGTACTTC,CASSYNRAETQYF
TRBV6-5,TRBD1,-,TRBJ1-6,TGTGCCAGCAGTTCCGGGACAGGGTATAATTCACCCCTCCACTTT,CASSSGTGYNSPLHF
TRBV11-3,TRBD1,-,TRBJ2-7,TGTGCCAGCAGCTACGGGACAGGGGAGACCTACGAGCAGTACTTC,CASSYGTGETYEQYF
TRBV12-3/TRBV12-4,TRBD1,-,TRBJ1-2,TGTGCCAGCAGTGGGGGACAGGCCTATGGCTACACCTTC,CASSGGQAYGYTF
TRBV19,TRBD1,-,TRBJ2-5,TGTGCCAGTAGTGGCTGGGACAGGGGGGAAGAGACCCAGTACTTC,CASSGWDRGEETQYF
TRBV11-3,TRBD1,-,TRBJ2-7,TGTGCCAGCAGCTTTGGGACAGGGGACGAGCAGTACTTC,CASSFGTGDEQYF
TRBV2,TRBD1,few,TRBJ2-3,TGTGCCAGCAGAGGAACAGGGGCAGATACGCAGTATTTT,CASRGTGADTQYF
TRBV7-7,TRBD2,-,TRBJ2-3,TGTGCCAGCAGCTTATCCGGGGGGTCCGATACGCAGTATTTT,CASSLSGGSDTQYF
TRBV9,-,-,TRBJ2-5,TGTGCCAGCAGCGTAGGCGGGGGCGAAGAGACCCAGTACTTC,CASSVGGGEETQYF
TRBV2,TRBD1,-,TRBJ1-5,TGTGCCAGTTCTCAGGGGGCGAGGCGTGAGCCCCAGCATTTT,CASSQGARREPQHF
TRBV19,-,-,TRBJ1-5,TGTGCCAGTAGCATCTACAGGGTACCCGAGCCACCAAATCAGCCCCAGCATTTT,CASSIYRVPEPPNQPQHF
TRBV5-4,-,-,TRBJ2-4,TGTGCCAGCAGCTTGGCAGGACAGTCAGTCAAAAACATTCAGTACTTC,CASSLAGQSVKNIQYF
TRBV2,TRBD1,-,TRBJ2-2,TGTGCCAGCAGCGTGGACAGGGTGGTCACCGGGGAGCTGTTTTTT,CASSVDRVVTGELFF
TRBV5-4,-,-,TRBJ1-6,TGTGCCAGCAGATATAAGGGGATTTATAATTCACCCCTCCACTTT,CASRYKGIYNSPLHF
TRBV28,TRBD1,-,TRBJ1-1,TGTGCCAGCAGGGGACACGAAACAGGGGGCGGTATCTTGGGCACTGAAGCTTTCTTT,CASRGHETGGGILGTEAFF
TRBV11-3,TRBD1,-,TRBJ1-1,TGTGCCAGCAGCTTAGATGGACAGGAGGAGGCTTTCTTT,CASSLDGQEEAFF
TRBV6-4,-,-,TRBJ1-2,TGTGCCAGCAGTGACTCTGGGCAGGGCCTTGGCTACACCTTC,CASSDSGQGLGYTF
TRBV7-9,TRBD2,-,TRBJ2-2,TGTGCCAGCAGTAATAGCGGGGGAACCGGGGAGCTGTTTTTT,CASSNSGGTGELFF
TRBV6-5,TRBD1,-,TRBJ2-7,TGTGCCAGCAGTTACTCGCACAGGGGTAACGAGCAGTACTTC,CASSYSHRGNEQYF
TRBV19,-,-,TRBJ1-5,TGTGCCAGTAATATGGCGTCGGGTCAGCCCCAGCATTTT,CASNMASGQPQHF
TRBV10-1,TRBD1,-,TRBJ1-2,TGCGCCAGCAGTGGGGGGACAGATGTTCAGGATGGCTACACCTTC,CASSGGTDVQDGYTF
TRBV6-5,TRBD1,-,TRBJ1-1,TGTGCCAGCAGAAAAGGACAGGGGAACACTGAAGCTTTCTTT,CASRKGQGNTEAFF
TRBV14,-,-,TRBJ2-1,TGTGCCAGCAGCGGGATAGGGGGTGTCTACAATGAGCAGTTCTTC,CASSGIGGVYNEQFF
TRBV19,TRBD1,-,TRBJ2-3,TGTGCCAGTAGTATAGGCAGGGGGCAGGGCACAGATACGCAGTATTTT,CASSIGRGQGTDTQYF
TRBV5-6,TRBD2,-,TRBJ2-3,TGTGCCAGCTGCCGGGGGACTAGCGGCCCAGATACGCAGTATTTT,CASCRGTSGPDTQYF
TRBV19,-,-,TRBJ2-7,TGTGCCAGTAGTATAGGCAGGGACTACGAGCAGTACTTC,CASSIGRDYEQYF
TRBV5-6,TRBD1,-,TRBJ1-5,TGTGCCAGCAGCCCCGGGACAGGGGCCGTCAATCAGCCCCAGCATTTT,CASSPGTGAVNQPQHF
TRBV7-8,TRBD2,-,TRBJ2-3,TGTGCCAGCAGCTCCCCGAGGGGACTAGCGGGGGGGCCTAGCACAGATACGCAGTATTTT,CASSSPRGLAGGPSTDTQYF
TRBV6-4,-,once,TRBJ1-6,TGTGCCAGCAGTGACACTGTCCTGAATTCACCCCTCCACTTT,CASSDTVLNSPLHF
TRBV10-3,TRBD2,-,TRBJ2-1,TGTGCCATCAGTGAGTCCATGCGGGGGGAGTATGAGCAGTTCTTC,CAISESMRGEYEQFF
TRBV19,-,-,TRBJ1-2,TGTGCCAGTTCCCCTGTCGTCGGGGGTGGCTACACCTTC,CASSPVVGGGYTF
TRBV10-1,-,-,TRBJ2-3,TGCGCCAGCAGTGAGAACGGAGTTTCCGATACGCAGTATTTT,CASSENGVSDTQYF
TRBV6-4,TRBD2,few,TRBJ2-3,TGTGCCAGCAGTGACGGGACTAGCGGCACAGATACGCAGTATTTT,CASSDGTSGTDTQYF
TRBV6-5,TRBD1,-,TRBJ2-7,TGTGCCAGCAGTTTAGCGGGACAGGGGGCCTACGAGCAGTACTTC,CASSLAGQGAYEQYF
TRBV7-3,-,-,TRBJ2-5,TGTGCCAGCAGCCCTACAGGGTCCCCAGGGACCCAGTACTTC,CASSPTGSPGTQYF
TRBV15,TRBD1,-,TRBJ2-7,TGTGCCACCAGCAGGCAGGGGGTCTACGAGCAGTACTTC,CATSRQGVYEQYF